A single sample is the source of the 12 T cell receptor beta chains below, sequenced in a study of blood T cell repertoires in COVID-19. Clones were read by immunoSEQ multiplex PCR, and TCRdb kept only the in-frame ones, dropping some. In the table there are roughly 170,000 clones, approximately 87% of which are singletons. The specimen was peripheral blood. The receptors were sampled from a man in his 70s with active or convalescent COVID-19.

This clone showed up many times. The V gene is TRBV5-6, the J gene TRBJ1-2, with TRBD1 identical over 12 bases. CDR1 and CDR2 from the germline V gene are SGHDT and YYEEEE. CDR3 length: 16 amino acids. V lost 4 bases and J lost 8; bases outside the gene matches: 12. Here the CDR3 DNA reads TGTGCCAGCAGCCGTACTCAGGGGACAGGGGGCCGGGGCTACACCTTC. Protein sequence: CASSRTQGTGGRGYTF. Filled out from reference TRBV5-6 and TRBJ1-2, the complete variable domain reads DAGVTQSPTHLIKTRGQQVTLRCSPKSGHDTVSWYQQALGQGPQFIFQYYEEEERQRGNFPDRFSGHQFPNYSSELNVNALLLGDSALYLCASSRTQGTGGRGYTFGSGTRLTVV.

This clone was detected only once. In nucleotides, the CDR3 is TGTGCCAGAACCCTTGGGGCAGACGGCTCCTACGAGCAGTACTTC. Amino acid sequence: CARTLGADGSYEQYF. The chain joins TRBV7-5 to TRBJ2-7; TRBD1 reflects the table's D call only, with no check against the DNA. TRBV7-5 is assigned pseudogene status. CDR3 length: 15 residues.

This clone was seen at least ten times. The genes are TRBV5-4 and TRBJ1-2; no definite D call. The V gene's germline CDR1 is SGHNT and CDR2 YYREEE (reference sequence). This CDR3 has 12 amino acids. Trimming cost V 2 bases and J 7 bases, with 9 bases left between them. CDR3 sequence (DNA): TGTGCCAGCAGCTTAGTCGAGATTGGCTACACCTTC. Protein: CASSLVEIGYTF.

The chain joins TRBV5-4 to TRBJ1-2, with D tentatively TRBD1 (6 bases). The V gene's germline CDR1 is SGHNT and CDR2 YYREEE (reference sequence). This CDR3 comprises 14 residues. The V end was cut by 1 base, the J end by 4 bases, with 11 bases between. The CDR3 here is CASSLNQGSYGYTF. CDR3 coding DNA: TGTGCCAGCAGCTTGAACCAGGGGTCCTATGGCTACACCTTC.

V is TRBV19 and J is TRBJ2-7; 8 nucleotides align to TRBD1. The ends lost 6 bases at V and 0 bases at J; junction bases unmatched: 7. The CDR3 is 15 residues long. Germline lookup yields CDR1 LNHDA and CDR2 SQIVND (reference sequence). The CDR3 loop reads CASSITGGISYEQYF. CDR3 coding DNA: TGTGCCAGTAGCATTACAGGGGGGATCTCCTACGAGCAGTACTTC.

This chain joins TRBV4-1 and TRBJ1-6; tentative D call: TRBD1 (5 bases). Germline V gene data show CDR1 as MGHRA and CDR2 as YSYEKL. This CDR3 has 15 amino acids. The V gene lost 0 bases and the J gene lost 8 bases, with 11 bases spanning the gap. CDR3 in amino acids: CASSQDVREYSPLHF. CDR3 coding DNA: TGCGCCAGCAGCCAAGATGTCAGGGAATATTCACCCCTCCACTTT.

The chain employs TRBV7-2 and TRBJ1-5, with D perhaps TRBD1 (5 bases). In germline, CDR1 is SGHTA, CDR2 FQGNSA. V was shortened by 0 bases and J by 3 bases, with 9 bases between the two germline ends. The CDR3 runs 15 residues. CDR3 nucleotide sequence: TGTGCCAGCAGCTTAGCCGGCAGGGTCAATCAGCCCCAGCATTTT. This gives the protein CASSLAGRVNQPQHF.

At least ten counts were recorded for this clone. The chain links TRBV4-1 to TRBJ1-4, with a weak D call TRBD1 (5 bases). Trimming took off 4 bases at V and 4 bases at J, with 13 bases between the two ends. The CDR3 is 15 amino acids. Per germline, CDR1 MGHRA and CDR2 YSYEKL. Here the CDR3 DNA reads TGCGCCAGCAGCCCCGGTAGGGGTATTAATGAAAAACTGTTTTTT. Amino acid sequence: CASSPGRGINEKLFF.

This chain uses TRBV5-5 with TRBJ2-7; 8 nucleotides align to TRBD1. CDR1 SGHKS and CDR2 YYEKEE come from the germline V gene (reference sequence). This CDR3 contains 16 residues. V lost 0 bases to trimming and J lost 5 bases; unmatched junction nucleotides: 10. CDR3 sequence reads: CASSLVGQGALNEQYF. In DNA, the CDR3 is TGTGCCAGCAGCTTGGTTGGGCAGGGGGCGCTCAACGAGCAGTACTTC.

This sequence joins TRBV29-1 and TRBJ1-2; D is ambiguous. The CDR3 has 12 amino acids. With 8 bases removed from V and 6 bases from J, the gap between germline ends came to 16 bases. The germline V gene has CDR1 SQVTM and CDR2 ANQGSEA. Here the CDR3 reads CSSATGLNGYTF. In DNA form, the CDR3 reads TGCAGCTCCGCGACGGGGTTAAATGGCTACACCTTC.

This chain connects TRBV11-2 to TRBJ2-1, with no clear D. The V gene lost 1 base and the J gene lost 1 base, with 8 bases spanning the gap. This CDR3 comprises 15 residues. The germline gives CDR1 SGHAT, CDR2 FQNNGV. The CDR3 nucleotides read TGTGCCAGCAGCTTAGGAGGCTATTCCTACAATGAGCAGTTCTTC. This translates into CASSLGGYSYNEQFF. Drawing the rest from reference TRBV11-2 and TRBJ2-1, the complete variable domain is EAGVAQSPRYKIIEKRQSVAFWCNPISGHATLYWYQQILGQGPKLLIQFQNNGVVDDSQLPKDRFSAERLKGVDSTLKIQPAKLEDSAVYLCASSLGGYSYNEQFFGPGTRLTVL.

This rearrangement joins TRBV25-1 to TRBJ1-6; a weak D match, TRBD1 (6 bases). This CDR3 spans 15 amino acids. Germline CDR1 is MGHDK and CDR2 is SYGVNS. The germline V and J ends were trimmed by 8 bases and 4 bases, with 15 bases remaining between them. Here the CDR3 reads CASSRGAGYNSPLHF. The CDR3 DNA sequence: TGTGCCAGCTCCCGGGGGGCAGGGTATAATTCACCCCTCCACTTT. The entire variable domain, with the rest obtained from reference TRBV25-1 and TRBJ1-6, is as follows: EADIYQTPRYLVIGTGKKITLECSQTMGHDKMYWYQQDPGMELHLIHYSYGVNSTEKGDLSSESTVSRIRTEHFPLTLESARPSHTSQYLCASSRGAGYNSPLHFGNGTRLTVT.